These 32 T cell receptor beta chains were all obtained from the same sample, sequenced in a study of brain T cells in children with intractable seizures. Libraries were prepared by immunoSEQ multiplex PCR; TCRdb keeps only in-frame clonotypes and omits some of them. The table has roughly 23,000 clones, around 94% seen once. The starting material was peripheral blood, obtained at surgery. The receptors stem from a boy under 18 with focal cortical dysplasia and intractable seizures.

The CDR3 DNA follows: TGCGCCAGCAGCTCCGGGACGAAGAACACTGAAGCTTTCTTT. Translation: CASSSGTKNTEAFF. This sequence joins TRBV5-1 and TRBJ1-1; a weak D match, TRBD1 (5 bases). This CDR3 has 14 residues. Trimming shortened V by 3 bases and J by 1 base, and 10 bases separated the two germline ends. Germline V lookup: CDR1 SGHRS, CDR2 YFSETQ.

The V call is TRBV29-1, the J call TRBJ2-3, with 8 bases matching TRBD1. The trim removed 5 bases at V and 6 bases at J, leaving 4 bases unmatched. Germline V lookup: CDR1 SQVTM, CDR2 ANQGSEA. The CDR3 has 12 residues. CDR3: CSVRQGSDTQYF. Written as DNA, the CDR3 is TGCAGCGTTAGACAGGGGTCCGATACGCAGTATTTT.

V usage is TRBV5-1 and J usage is TRBJ2-3, with 7 positions matching TRBD2. The CDR3 has 16 amino acids. V lost 4 bases and J lost 2; bases outside the gene matches: 10. Germline V gene sequence: CDR1 SGHRS, CDR2 YFSETQ. CDR3 region: CASSLPGLPDTDTQYF. The DNA of the CDR3 is TGCGCCAGCAGCCTGCCGGGACTACCCGACACAGATACGCAGTATTTT.

The genes are TRBV24-1 and TRBJ2-7; TRBD2 agrees at 15 bases. Germline assignment: CDR1 KGHDR and CDR2 SFDVKD. The CDR3 totals 18 residues. After removal of 9 bases from V and 0 bases from J, the junction contained 11 bases not matched to a gene. The CDR3 nucleotides read TGTGCCACCGGACCGGGACTAGCGGGAGGAACTAGCTCCTACGAGCAGTACGTC. This translates into CATGPGLAGGTSSYEQYV.

The chain is built from TRBV2 and TRBJ2-1; D is undetermined. From germline, CDR1 is SNHLY and CDR2 FYNNEI. Trimming left V 6 bases short and J 2 bases short, with 8 bases between. The CDR3 consists of 13 residues. The CDR3 DNA reads TGTGCCAGCAGGGCGGCCACCTACAATGAGCAGTTCTTC. Residues: CASRAATYNEQFF.

V gene TRBV6-1 combines with J gene TRBJ1-2; no reliable D call. Per the germline V gene, CDR1 is MNHNS and CDR2 is SASEGT. V lost 2 bases, J lost 3 bases, and 19 bases lay in between. The CDR3 length is 17 residues. Here the CDR3 DNA reads TGTGCCAGCAGTGAAACCCCGGACCCAAGAGAATACTATGGCTACACCTTC. It encodes CASSETPDPREYYGYTF.

The genes are TRBV28 and TRBJ2-7, with 10 bases identical to TRBD2. This CDR3 comprises 15 residues. Losses at the gene ends were 6 bases for V and 1 base for J; bases not matched to a gene: 6. CDR1 and CDR2 (germline): MDHEN, SYDVKM. The CDR3 nucleotides are TGTGCCAGCAGGCTCGGGACTAGCGTATCCTACGAGCAGTACTTC. Amino acid sequence: CASRLGTSVSYEQYF.

The chain uses TRBV24-1 and TRBJ2-3, with D perhaps given as TRBD1 or TRBD2 (5 bases each). This CDR3 region has 16 residues. V lost 4 bases and J lost 2, with 15 bases in between. CDR1 is KGHDR and CDR2 is SFDVKD in the germline V gene. CDR3: CATSDFRDGNTDTQYF. In nucleotides, the CDR3 is TGTGCCACCAGTGACTTCCGGGACGGAAACACAGATACGCAGTATTTT.

The chain uses TRBV5-4 and TRBJ1-3; D is undetermined. This CDR3 is built from 16 residues. V lost 0 bases, J lost 0 bases, and 10 bases lay in between. Germline CDR1 SGHNT, CDR2 YYREEE (reference sequence). Here the CDR3 reads CASSLDAKSSGNTIYF. The CDR3 bases are TGTGCCAGCAGCTTGGACGCTAAGAGCTCTGGAAACACCATATATTTT.

The chain is built from TRBV4-1 and TRBJ2-1; TRBD2 is a possible D gene (6 bases). The ends were cut back, 0 bases at V and 8 bases at J, with 8 bases in the middle. From germline, CDR1 is MGHRA and CDR2 YSYEKL. The CDR3 loop spans 13 amino acids. CDR3 nucleotide sequence: TGCGCCAGCAGCCAAGAATGGGGGGATGAGCAGTTCTTC. Translating it yields CASSQEWGDEQFF.

This chain joins TRBV15 and TRBJ2-3, with D perhaps given as TRBD1 or TRBD2 (5 bases each). Trimming cost V 1 base and J 6 bases, with 17 bases left between them. Germline CDR1 reads LNHNV; CDR2 reads YYDKDF (reference sequence). The length of the CDR3 is 16 residues. CDR3 in DNA: TGTGCCACCAGCAGAGGAGCAACGAACGGGGCGGATACGCAGTATTTT. Amino acids: CATSRGATNGADTQYF.

V gene TRBV28 combines with J gene TRBJ2-1; no clear D gene. The CDR3 has 18 residues. Germline V gene lookup returns CDR1 MDHEN and CDR2 SYDVKM. Trimming took 5 bases from V and 2 from J, leaving 22 bases between them. The chain's CDR3 is CASSDLINHLPTYNEQFF. The CDR3 DNA sequence: TGTGCCAGCAGTGACCTTATCAACCACCTACCTACCTACAATGAGCAGTTCTTC.

This rearrangement joins TRBV5-3 to TRBJ2-7, with 7 bases aligning to TRBD1. TRBV5-3 counts as an open reading frame of uncertain function. The CDR3 contains 17 residues. Unmatched junction bases numbered 19, after V lost 8 bases and J lost 2 bases. In DNA form, the CDR3 reads TGTGCCAGCCCACGACAGGGTCGCATCCCCCTCACCTACGAGCAGTACGTC. Its translation: CASPRQGRIPLTYEQYV.

The chain recombines TRBV13 with TRBJ2-3; D is unclear. Germline V gene lookup returns CDR1 PRHDT and CDR2 FYEKMQ (reference sequence). Trimming removed 2 bases at V and 4 bases at J, with 7 bases between. The CDR3 sequence is 13 residues long. CDR3 region: CASSLSGPDTQYF. In DNA, the CDR3 is TGTGCCAGCAGCTTAAGTGGTCCAGATACGCAGTATTTT. Full variable domain (rest looked up from reference TRBV13 and TRBJ2-3): AAGVIQSPRHLIKEKRETATLKCYPIPRHDTVYWYQQGPGQDPQFLISFYEKMQSDKGSIPDRFSAQQFSDYHSELNMSSLELGDSALYFCASSLSGPDTQYFGPGTRLTVL.

This clone was recorded a few times. The chain uses TRBV27 and TRBJ1-6; weak D call: TRBD1 (6 bases). V was shortened by 5 bases and J by 8 bases, with 13 bases between the two germline ends. CDR1 is MNHEY, CDR2 SMNVEV, per germline (reference sequence). The CDR3 is 14 amino acids. In nucleotides, the CDR3 is TGTGCCAGCAGTCCACAGGGTTTGCATTCACCCCTCCACTTT. It codes for CASSPQGLHSPLHF.

The chain employs TRBV5-5 and TRBJ2-2; D remains unclear. Germline CDR1 SGHKS, CDR2 YYEKEE (reference sequence). This CDR3 contains 14 residues. Trimming cost V 5 bases and J 0 bases, with 8 bases left between them. For the CDR3, the DNA is TGTGCCAGCAGACTTAGAGCGAACACCGGGGAGCTGTTTTTT. This sequence encodes CASRLRANTGELFF.

The chain recombines TRBV7-9 with TRBJ1-4; TRBD1 might be the D (6 bases). The germline V gene has CDR1 SEHNR and CDR2 FQNEAQ (reference sequence). Between the trimmed V and J ends, which lost 1 base and 8 bases, there was a span of 11 bases. The CDR3 has 14 amino acids. This CDR3 is CASSLEGVREKLFF. CDR3 in DNA: TGTGCCAGCAGCTTAGAGGGGGTGAGGGAAAAACTGTTTTTT.

This chain links TRBV3-1 (or the pseudogene TRBV3-2) with TRBJ2-3; TRBD2 matches at 9 bases. The CDR3 covers 16 residues. The germline CDR1 and CDR2 sequences are LGHDT and YNNKEL (reference sequence). V lost 0 bases, J lost 5 bases, and 6 bases stayed unmatched. Here the CDR3 reads CASSQDSSGGGDTQYF. The CDR3 nucleotides are TGTGCCAGCAGCCAAGATAGTAGCGGGGGAGGAGATACGCAGTATTTT.

The V and J genes are TRBV9 and TRBJ1-6; D is ambiguous. The V and J ends lost 4 bases and 5 bases respectively, with 13 bases between them. Germline CDR1 is SGDLS and CDR2 is YYNGEE. This CDR3 contains 15 residues. CDR3 bases: TGTGCCAGCAGCCCCTCGACCTGGGATAATTCACCCCTCCACTTT. The encoded protein is CASSPSTWDNSPLHF.

This clone has just one count. The V and J genes are TRBV7-3 and TRBJ2-1; D possibly corresponds to TRBD2 (5 bases). The CDR3 extends over 16 amino acids. The germline V and J ends were trimmed by 2 bases and 1 base, with 12 bases remaining between them. Germline assignment: CDR1 SGHTA and CDR2 FQGTGA. The CDR3 sequence: CASSLRGRRSYNEQFF. CDR3 in DNA: TGTGCCAGCAGCTTACGAGGGAGAAGGTCCTACAATGAGCAGTTCTTC. Full variable domain (rest looked up from reference TRBV7-3 and TRBJ2-1): GAGVSQTPSNKVTEKGKYVELRCDPISGHTALYWYRQSLGQGPEFLIYFQGTGAADDSGLPNDRFFAVRPEGSVSTLKIQRTERGDSAVYLCASSLRGRRSYNEQFFGPGTRLTVL.

The rearrangement uses TRBV21-1 and TRBJ1-1; the D call of TRBD1 is as the table states it, not checked on the DNA. TRBV21-1 constitutes a pseudogene. The CDR3 has 19 residues. The DNA of the CDR3 is TGTGCCAGCAGCATCTACCGGGACAGGGTCTCTTCATTGAACACTGAAGCTTTCTTT. It codes for CASSIYRDRVSSLNTEAFF.

The J gene is TRBJ2-5, the V gene TRBV30; D is unresolved. Germline assignment: CDR1 GTSNPN and CDR2 SVGIG (reference sequence). CDR3 length equals 13 residues. V shed 1 base and J shed 4 bases, with 10 bases lying between them. CDR3 sequence: CAWSGPVGETQYF. DNA of the CDR3: TGTGCCTGGAGTGGCCCAGTCGGAGAGACCCAGTACTTC.

In DNA, the CDR3 is TGTGCCACCAGCAAAGGTGGGACCTACGAGCAGTACTTC. The encoded protein is CATSKGGTYEQYF. The chain recombines TRBV15 with TRBJ2-7; no reliable D call. V shed 4 bases and J shed 2 bases, with 9 bases lying between them. This CDR3 comprises 13 residues. Germline CDR1 reads LNHNV; CDR2 reads YYDKDF (reference sequence).

The chain is built from TRBV9 and TRBJ2-1; tentatively, D is TRBD1 (5 bases). Trimming removed 4 bases at V and 7 bases at J, with 12 bases between. This CDR3 is built from 13 residues. Germline CDR1 is SGDLS and CDR2 is YYNGEE. CDR3 sequence: CASSPSRVNEQFF. The CDR3 DNA is TGTGCCAGCAGCCCCTCCAGGGTGAATGAGCAGTTCTTC.

The V gene is TRBV5-3, the J gene TRBJ1-5; tentatively, D is TRBD1 (5 bases). TRBV5-3 is known as an ORF, though its function is uncertain. The CDR3 is 13 amino acids. The V end was cut by 6 bases, the J end by 6 bases, with 13 bases between. The CDR3 protein is CARKELRAQPQHF. The DNA for the CDR3 is TGTGCCAGAAAGGAGCTCAGGGCTCAGCCCCAGCATTTT.

The chain has TRBV30 and TRBJ2-2; D is perhaps TRBD1 (5 bases). V gave up 4 bases and J gave up 5 bases, with 17 bases separating them. Germline-derived CDR1 and CDR2 are GTSNPN and SVGIG (reference sequence). The CDR3 is 15 residues long. CDR3 in DNA: TGTGCCTGGACCATTGGTACAGGCTGGACCGGGGAGCTGTTTTTT. The encoded protein is CAWTIGTGWTGELFF.

This chain connects TRBV10-3 to TRBJ1-3, with D tentatively TRBD1 (5 bases). The germline gives CDR1 ENHRY, CDR2 SYGVKD. The ends were cut back, 3 bases at V and 1 base at J, with 13 bases in the middle. The CDR3 loop spans 16 amino acids. CDR3 in DNA: TGTGCCATCAGTGACCTCCTAAGGGGATCTGGAAACACCATATATTTT. The encoded protein is CAISDLLRGSGNTIYF.

V gene TRBV20-1 combines with J gene TRBJ2-3; D is unresolved. The CDR3 runs to 10 residues. V shed 5 bases and J shed 5 bases, with 5 bases lying between them. Germline CDR1 is DFQATT and CDR2 is SNEGSKA (reference sequence). The CDR3 reads CSARIDTQYF. The CDR3 DNA sequence: TGCAGTGCTCGGATAGATACGCAGTATTTT.

The V gene is TRBV5-1, the J gene TRBJ2-2, with 9 nucleotides matching TRBD2. The CDR3 loop spans 16 amino acids. The J segment lost 4 bases and the V segment lost 2 bases, leaving 6 bases of the junction unmatched. Germline CDR1 is SGHRS and CDR2 is YFSETQ. The CDR3 loop reads CASSLRAGGPTGELFF. CDR3 DNA sequence: TGCGCCAGCAGCTTAAGAGCGGGAGGACCCACCGGGGAGCTGTTTTTT. Variable domain in full (rest from reference TRBV5-1 and TRBJ2-2): KAGVTQTPRYLIKTRGQQVTLSCSPISGHRSVSWYQQTPGQGLQFLFEYFSETQRNKGNFPGRFSGRQFSNSRSEMNVSTLELGDSALYLCASSLRAGGPTGELFFGEGSRLTVL.

The chain carries TRBV10-3 and TRBJ1-2; no clear D. From germline, CDR1 is ENHRY and CDR2 SYGVKD. V was shortened by 0 bases and J by 4 bases, with 18 bases between the two germline ends. The CDR3 is 17 residues long. This CDR3 reads CAISESKTSLLIYGYTF. The CDR3 DNA reads TGTGCCATCAGTGAGTCGAAGACATCCTTACTTATCTATGGCTACACCTTC.

This rearrangement joins TRBV10-3 to TRBJ2-3; 8 nucleotides line up with TRBD2. Germline loops: CDR1 ENHRY, CDR2 SYGVKD. The V and J ends lost 10 bases and 4 bases, in that order; junction bases with no gene match: 7. This CDR3 contains 13 residues. CDR3 in DNA: TGTGCCAGCATGACGGGGGGGGCAGATACGCAGTATTTT. This codes for CASMTGGADTQYF.

The V gene is TRBV29-1, the J gene TRBJ2-1; D may correspond to TRBD1 or TRBD2 (5 bases each). CDR3 size: 12 residues. Germline CDR1 reads SQVTM; CDR2 reads ANQGSEA. V gave up 3 bases and J gave up 10 bases, with 13 bases separating them. The CDR3 region has the DNA TGCAGCGTTGATGCGCTTAGGGACGAGCAGTTCTTC. Its translation is CSVDALRDEQFF.